These 18 T cell receptor beta chains share one sample of origin, sequenced in a study of blood T cell repertoires in COVID-19. Profiled with immunoSEQ multiplex PCR; TCRdb holds only in-frame clones, not every one. The data hold around 400,000 clones, with around 87% observed a single time. Sample: peripheral blood. The receptors were sampled from an older woman with COVID-19, enrolled during active disease.

This chain uses TRBV10-3 with TRBJ1-3, with 8 positions matching TRBD1. This CDR3 is 14 amino acids long. Germline CDR1 is ENHRY and CDR2 is SYGVKD. Losses at the gene ends were 5 bases for V and 4 bases for J; bases not matched to a gene: 4. CDR3 protein: CAISSRTGGNTIYF. DNA for the CDR3: TGTGCCATCAGTTCGCGGACAGGGGGAAACACCATATATTTT.

This chain uses TRBV14 with TRBJ2-5; TRBD2 agrees at 9 bases. The length of the CDR3 is 16 residues. The V segment lost 4 bases and the J segment 5 bases; nucleotides outside the gene matches: 11. Germline loops: CDR1 SGHDN, CDR2 FVKESK. The CDR3 here is CASSPVRVAGVETQYF. The DNA for the CDR3 is TGTGCCAGCAGCCCAGTAAGGGTAGCGGGGGTCGAGACCCAGTACTTC.

This clone appeared a single time. This chain uses TRBV28 with TRBJ2-1; 9 nucleotides agree with TRBD1. This CDR3 spans 15 amino acids. The germline CDR1 and CDR2 sequences are MDHEN and SYDVKM. J gave up 6 bases and V 5 bases, and 8 bases lay outside the gene matches. The CDR3 is CASSPGQGEGNEQFF. The DNA of the CDR3 is TGTGCCAGCAGTCCGGGACAGGGAGAAGGCAATGAGCAGTTCTTC.

The sample holds one count of this clone. V and J are TRBV5-4 and TRBJ2-1; 10 bases align to TRBD1. Germline loops: CDR1 SGHNT, CDR2 YYREEE (reference sequence). CDR3 length: 16 residues. Trimming took 4 bases from V and 5 from J; bases not matched to a gene: 9. DNA of the CDR3: TGTGCCAGCAGCCCCGGACAGGGGGTATCTAACAATGAGCAGTTCTTC. Its protein is CASSPGQGVSNNEQFF.

This clone has just a few counts. The CDR3 DNA is TGTGCCAGCAGCTTCGGGCAGGGTCACTATGGCTACACCTTC. Translated: CASSFGQGHYGYTF. The V call is TRBV5-6, the J call TRBJ1-2; possibly TRBD1 for D (5 bases). The germline V gene has CDR1 SGHDT and CDR2 YYEEEE. The CDR3 runs 14 residues. The V and J ends lost 2 bases and 3 bases respectively, with 11 bases between them.

V and J are TRBV19 and TRBJ2-3; 8 positions match TRBD1. Germline V gene lookup returns CDR1 LNHDA and CDR2 SQIVND (reference sequence). This CDR3 is 17 amino acids long. V shed 5 bases and J 2 bases; nucleotides not matched to a gene: 12. CDR3 DNA: TGTGCCAGTAGTTCACTAAGGACAGGGCTGTCCACAGATACGCAGTATTTT. Its protein is CASSSLRTGLSTDTQYF. The variable domain in full, with the rest retrieved from reference TRBV19 and TRBJ2-3, is DGGITQSPKYLFRKEGQNVTLSCEQNLNHDAMYWYRQDPGQGLRLIYYSQIVNDFQKGDIAEGYSVSREKKESFPLTVTSAQKNPTAFYLCASSSLRTGLSTDTQYFGPGTRLTVL.

V gene TRBV5-1 combines with J gene TRBJ1-2; the D gene is possibly TRBD1 (6 bases). The CDR3 has 15 residues. Per germline, CDR1 SGHRS and CDR2 YFSETQ. Trimming took 4 bases from V and 2 from J, leaving 15 bases between them. DNA of the CDR3: TGCGCCAGCAGCGAAATGAAAGGGGGAAACTATGGCTACACCTTC. Protein product: CASSEMKGGNYGYTF.

The chain combines TRBV28 with TRBJ2-2, with 7 bases aligning to TRBD1. J was trimmed by 2 bases and V by 2 bases; bases with no gene match: 5. CDR1 is MDHEN, CDR2 SYDVKM, per germline. This CDR3 spans 16 amino acids. CDR3 DNA: TGTGCCAGCAGTTTACGAGGGGGCAGTAACACCGGGGAGCTGTTTTTT. It is translated as CASSLRGGSNTGELFF.

The chain combines TRBV19 with TRBJ1-2, with TRBD1 matching over 7 bases. J gave up 8 bases and V 3 bases, and 12 bases lay outside the gene matches. CDR1 and CDR2 (germline): LNHDA, SQIVND (reference sequence). The CDR3 is made up of 15 amino acids. CDR3 coding DNA: TGTGCCAGTAGTATGGCCCGACAGGGACAAGAAGGCTACACCTTC. Residues: CASSMARQGQEGYTF.

The CDR3 is CASKKQGENAEAFF. The DNA for the CDR3 is TGTGCCAGCAAAAAACAGGGGGAAAACGCTGAAGCTTTCTTT. The V and J genes are TRBV25-1 and TRBJ1-1; TRBD1 agrees at 8 bases. The trim removed 7 bases at V and 6 bases at J, leaving 10 bases unmatched. This CDR3 comprises 14 residues. In germline, CDR1 is MGHDK, CDR2 SYGVNS.

This chain links TRBV7-3 with TRBJ1-6; D unresolved. V was cut by 1 base and J by 5 bases, with 12 bases left in between. Germline V CDR1 and CDR2: SGHTA, FQGTGA. The CDR3 runs 16 residues. For the CDR3, the DNA is TGTGCCAGCAGCTTAATGAGTCGGACTAATAATTCACCCCTCCACTTT. Encoded protein: CASSLMSRTNNSPLHF.

Here the CDR3 DNA reads TGTGCCAGCAGCTTGGGGCCTAACAATGAGCAGTTCTTC. Protein product: CASSLGPNNEQFF. This chain connects TRBV7-9 to TRBJ2-1; D might be TRBD1 (5 bases). V lost 3 bases and J lost 5, with 8 bases in between. The V gene's germline CDR1 is SEHNR and CDR2 FQNEAQ (reference sequence). The CDR3 consists of 13 residues.

V gene TRBV29-1 combines with J gene TRBJ2-3, with 7 bases matching TRBD2. The CDR3 totals 13 residues. The V segment lost 5 bases and the J segment 0 bases; nucleotides outside the gene matches: 2. CDR1 is SQVTM and CDR2 is ANQGSEA in the germline V gene. CDR3 protein: CSVPSGSTDTQYF. CDR3 bases: TGCAGCGTTCCTAGCGGAAGCACAGATACGCAGTATTTT.

The V gene is TRBV29-1, the J gene TRBJ1-6; 7 bases are shared with TRBD1. Germline V CDR1 and CDR2: SQVTM, ANQGSEA. The CDR3 length is 14 residues. V shed 4 bases and J 6 bases; nucleotides not matched to a gene: 6. The CDR3 region is CSVGWGQPNSPLHF. The CDR3 DNA reads TGCAGCGTTGGCTGGGGACAGCCTAATTCACCCCTCCACTTT.

With respect to this clone: The same CDR3 arises from other DNA sequences in this sample as well. The J gene is TRBJ1-6, the V gene TRBV9; 9 bases match TRBD1. Germline loops: CDR1 SGDLS, CDR2 YYNGEE. Trimming took 2 bases from V and 7 from J; bases not matched to a gene: 1. The CDR3 spans 14 residues. CDR3 loop: CASSVGTGNSPLHF. DNA for the CDR3: TGTGCCAGCAGCGTCGGGACAGGGAATTCACCCCTCCACTTT.

CDR3 DNA sequence: TGTGCCAGTAGTACAGCCAGGACAGGGGCGGCTAGCACAGATACGCAGTATTTT. Amino acid sequence: CASSTARTGAASTDTQYF. V gene TRBV19 combines with J gene TRBJ2-3; 9 bases match TRBD1. The CDR3 extends over 18 amino acids. J gave up 0 bases and V 4 bases, and 11 bases lay outside the gene matches. CDR1 is LNHDA, CDR2 SQIVND, per germline (reference sequence).

This chain uses TRBV7-9 with TRBJ1-1; D is perhaps TRBD1 (6 bases). Germline V lookup: CDR1 SEHNR, CDR2 FQNEAQ (reference sequence). V was pared by 0 bases and J by 4 bases, with 12 bases between. This CDR3 spans 15 amino acids. CDR3 region: CASSLASGGFTEAFF. For the CDR3, the DNA is TGTGCCAGCAGCTTAGCCTCGGGGGGCTTCACTGAAGCTTTCTTT.

The genes are TRBV18 and TRBJ2-3, with 8 bases that match TRBD2. In germline, CDR1 is KGHSH, CDR2 LQKENI. The CDR3 totals 16 residues. Trimming cost V 3 bases and J 3 bases; bases outside gene matches: 8. CDR3 loop: CASSPRGRGGTDTQYF. The CDR3 DNA follows: TGTGCCAGCTCACCGAGAGGACGGGGGGGTACAGATACGCAGTATTTT.